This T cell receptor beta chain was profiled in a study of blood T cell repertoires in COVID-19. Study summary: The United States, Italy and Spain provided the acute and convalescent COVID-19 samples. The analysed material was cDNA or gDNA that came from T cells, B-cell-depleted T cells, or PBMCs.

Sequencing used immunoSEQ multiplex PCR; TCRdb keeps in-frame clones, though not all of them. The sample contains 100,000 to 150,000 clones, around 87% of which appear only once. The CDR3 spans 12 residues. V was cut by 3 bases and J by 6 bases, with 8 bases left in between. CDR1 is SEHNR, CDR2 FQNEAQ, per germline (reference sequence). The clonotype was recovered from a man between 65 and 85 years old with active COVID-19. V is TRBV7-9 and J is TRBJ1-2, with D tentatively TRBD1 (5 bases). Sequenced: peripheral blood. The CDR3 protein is CASSFGTDGYTF. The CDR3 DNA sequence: TGTGCCAGCAGCTTCGGGACTGATGGCTACACCTTC.